Each of the 11 T cell receptor beta chains below was sequenced from the same sample in a study of cytomegalovirus exposure and HLA in healthy donors. Some clones are missing from TCRdb's copy, which holds only in-frame ones; the method was immunoSEQ multiplex PCR. The sample yields approximately 76,000 clones, roughly 94% seen once. The sample consisted of PBMCs. These receptors were obtained from a woman in her late teens or twenties in good health and CMV-seronegative.

The count of this clone is one. The rearrangement links TRBV10-3 to TRBJ2-5, with D possibly being TRBD1 (5 bases). Trimming removed 7 bases from V and 0 bases from J, with 12 bases in between. This CDR3 has 14 amino acids. Germline V gene data show CDR1 as ENHRY and CDR2 as SYGVKD. In nucleotides, the CDR3 is TGTGCCATCAACCCGGACACCAACCAAGAGACCCAGTACTTC. Protein sequence: CAINPDTNQETQYF.

The rearrangement links TRBV4-1 to TRBJ2-2; perhaps TRBD2 as D (7 bases). The CDR3 runs to 17 residues. The ends were cut back, 3 bases at V and 5 bases at J, with 19 bases in the middle. Germline V gene lookup returns CDR1 MGHRA and CDR2 YSYEKL. CDR3 in amino acids: CASSHIKGGGKTGELFF. In DNA, the CDR3 is TGCGCCAGCAGCCACATTAAAGGGGGAGGGAAGACCGGGGAGCTGTTTTTT.

This clone was observed a single time. The chain carries TRBV30 and TRBJ2-7; 13 bases are shared with TRBD2. Germline CDR1 GTSNPN, CDR2 SVGIG (reference sequence). There are 16 residues in the CDR3. After removal of 2 bases from V and 3 bases from J, the junction contained 7 bases not matched to a gene. Written as DNA, the CDR3 is TGTGCCTGGAGTATCGGACTAGCGGGGGTATACTACGAGCAGTACTTC. This sequence encodes CAWSIGLAGVYYEQYF. The full variable domain, with the rest looked up from reference TRBV30 and TRBJ2-7, is SQTIHQWPATLVQPVGSPLSLECTVEGTSNPNLYWYRQAAGRGLQLLFYSVGIGQISSEVPQNLSASRPQDRQFILSSKKLLLSDSGFYLCAWSIGLAGVYYEQYFGPGTRLTVT.

J is TRBJ1-1 and V is TRBV10-3; D gene uncertain. Trimming stripped 0 bases from V and 3 bases from J, with 8 bases between. The germline CDR1 and CDR2 sequences are ENHRY and SYGVKD. This CDR3 is built from 14 residues. The CDR3 region has the DNA TGTGCCATCAGTGAGTCTTCCGGAGACACTGAAGCTTTCTTT. Translated, it gives CAISESSGDTEAFF.

This chain connects TRBV18 to TRBJ2-3; 8 nucleotides agree with TRBD1. V dropped 4 bases and J dropped 0; count of bases not matched to a gene: 9. Germline assignment: CDR1 KGHSH and CDR2 LQKENI. The CDR3 is 17 amino acids. The CDR3 sequence is CASSLGQELSSTDTQYF. The CDR3 bases are TGTGCCAGCTCACTGGGACAGGAACTCTCTAGCACAGATACGCAGTATTTT.

This chain links TRBV9 with TRBJ2-3; 7 bases are shared with TRBD1. This CDR3 has 16 amino acids. Germline lookup yields CDR1 SGDLS and CDR2 YYNGEE. Trimming took 0 bases from V and 0 from J; bases not matched to a gene: 4. Here the CDR3 DNA reads TGTGCCAGCAGCGTAGGACAGGGCGGGAGCACAGATACGCAGTATTTT. Its translation: CASSVGQGGSTDTQYF.

V gene TRBV7-2 combines with J gene TRBJ2-1; 11 nucleotides line up with TRBD2. The length of the CDR3 is 16 residues. The germline V gene encodes CDR1 SGHTA and CDR2 FQGNSA. Trimming at V came to 2 bases and at J to 1 base, leaving 1 base not matched to a gene. This CDR3 is CASSLLAGGSYNEQFF. The CDR3 coding sequence is TGTGCCAGCAGCTTACTAGCGGGGGGTTCCTACAATGAGCAGTTCTTC.

The count of this clone is one. The chain employs TRBV21-1 and TRBJ2-1; the DNA was not used to check the table's D call, TRBD1. TRBV21-1 is reported as a pseudogene. The CDR3 is 20 residues long. This CDR3 is CASSGRPGQGRRVGYNEQFF. CDR3 DNA sequence: TGTGCCAGCAGCGGGAGACCGGGACAGGGCCGCCGTGTTGGCTACAATGAGCAGTTCTTC.

This clone was counted a single time. This chain joins TRBV30 and TRBJ2-3; D perhaps matches TRBD2 (5 bases). Germline loops: CDR1 GTSNPN, CDR2 SVGIG (reference sequence). Trimming left V 4 bases short and J 7 bases short, with 18 bases between. The CDR3 has 14 amino acids. The CDR3 sequence: CAWISRGEGNTQYF. The DNA for the CDR3 is TGTGCCTGGATCTCCCGGGGTGAGGGAAATACGCAGTATTTT.

This chain connects TRBV13 to TRBJ1-1, with D unclear. This CDR3 has 13 residues. Per the germline V gene, CDR1 is PRHDT and CDR2 is FYEKMQ (reference sequence). Trimming took 2 bases from V and 1 from J, leaving 5 bases between them. CDR3 protein: CASSLQANTEAFF. DNA of the CDR3: TGTGCCAGCAGCTTACAGGCGAACACTGAAGCTTTCTTT. Variable domain in full (rest from reference TRBV13 and TRBJ1-1): AAGVIQSPRHLIKEKRETATLKCYPIPRHDTVYWYQQGPGQDPQFLISFYEKMQSDKGSIPDRFSAQQFSDYHSELNMSSLELGDSALYFCASSLQANTEAFFGQGTRLTVV.

Here the CDR3 DNA reads TGTGCCAGCAGCGCCTCGGGGTGGGTTCGCACCGGGGAGCTGTTTTTT. Translation gives CASSASGWVRTGELFF. The chain is built from TRBV9 and TRBJ2-2, with D perhaps matching TRBD2 (5 bases). This CDR3 is built from 16 residues. Trimming stripped 3 bases from V and 4 bases from J, with 16 bases between. Germline V gene sequence: CDR1 SGDLS, CDR2 YYNGEE.